This record concerns one TCR beta chain sequence. The data were taken from a study of blood T cell repertoires in COVID-19. Study as a whole: Material from acute and convalescent COVID-19 was sourced from the United States, Italy and Spain. The cDNA or gDNA used as material had been derived from T cells, B-cell-depleted T cells, or PBMCs.

This CDR3 is 12 amino acids long. Per the germline V gene, CDR1 is LNHDA and CDR2 is SQIVND (reference sequence). V lost 5 bases, J lost 4 bases, and 8 bases lay in between. Original processing notes: It was from reference gene primer amplification that nucleated cell counts were estimated. Repertoires were generated with immunoSEQ multiplex PCR, while TCRdb's copy carries only in-frame clones and drops some. V, J and clone size derive from that table, while D and trimming were established from the DNA sequence. The sample carries some 150,000 clones, 88% recorded once. The chain is built from TRBV19 and TRBJ1-2, with a weak D call TRBD1 (6 bases). Sequenced material: peripheral blood. The source is a woman in her sixties with acute or convalescent COVID-19. This chain's CDR3 is CASSDRIYGYTF. In nucleotides, the CDR3 is TGTGCCAGTAGTGACAGGATCTATGGCTACACCTTC.